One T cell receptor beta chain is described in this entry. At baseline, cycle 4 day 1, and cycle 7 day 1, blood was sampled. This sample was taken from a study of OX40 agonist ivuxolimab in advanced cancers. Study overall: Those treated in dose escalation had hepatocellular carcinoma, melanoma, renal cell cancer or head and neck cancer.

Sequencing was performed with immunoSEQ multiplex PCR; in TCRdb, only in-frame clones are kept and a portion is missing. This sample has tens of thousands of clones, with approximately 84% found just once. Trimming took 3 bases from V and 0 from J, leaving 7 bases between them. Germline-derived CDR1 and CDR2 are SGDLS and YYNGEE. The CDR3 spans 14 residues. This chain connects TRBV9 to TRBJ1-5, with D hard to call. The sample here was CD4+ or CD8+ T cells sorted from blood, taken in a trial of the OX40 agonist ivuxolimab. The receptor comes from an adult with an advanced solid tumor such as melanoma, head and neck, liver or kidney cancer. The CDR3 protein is CASSAGFSNQPQHF. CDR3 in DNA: TGTGCCAGCAGCGCGGGGTTTAGCAATCAGCCCCAGCATTTT.